The 28 T cell receptor beta chains listed next were all sequenced from one sample in a study of beta chain features in type 1 diabetes. TCRB transcripts that were expressed got sequenced, as all of the isolated RNA had been reverse transcribed. The assay was immunoSEQ multiplex PCR, and TCRdb's table has in-frame clones only and misses some. The data show 200,000 to 250,000 clones, with 68% seen just once and roughly 0.048% held by the top ten. Material: naive CD4+ T cells from blood. These TCRs come from a young man in good health.

The CDR3 reads CASSVQGWTNEQFF. In nucleotides, the CDR3 is TGTGCCAGCAGCGTACAGGGTTGGACCAATGAGCAGTTCTTC. The V gene is TRBV9, the J gene TRBJ2-1; the D gene is possibly TRBD1 (5 bases). There are 14 residues in the CDR3. V was cut by 1 base and J by 6 bases, with 11 bases left in between. Germline V gives CDR1 SGDLS, CDR2 YYNGEE.

This clone was detected a few times. The V gene is TRBV29-1, the J gene TRBJ2-3, with D possibly being TRBD1 or TRBD2 (5 bases each). CDR3 length: 15 amino acids. Looked up from germline, CDR1 is SQVTM and CDR2 is ANQGSEA. Trimming left V 1 base short and J 3 bases short, with 14 bases between. The CDR3 sequence: CSVEASLKGTDTQYF. The CDR3 bases are TGCAGCGTTGAAGCTAGCCTAAAGGGGACAGATACGCAGTATTTT.

The J gene is TRBJ2-7, the V gene TRBV15; 7 nucleotides align to TRBD1. Germline CDR1 LNHNV, CDR2 YYDKDF (reference sequence). This CDR3 has 13 amino acids. V lost 2 bases to trimming and J lost 5 bases; unmatched junction nucleotides: 3. The CDR3 protein is CATSRSTGDEQYF. CDR3 in DNA: TGTGCCACCAGCAGATCCACAGGGGACGAGCAGTACTTC.

V usage is TRBV30 and J usage is TRBJ2-6, with D tentatively TRBD2 (5 bases). Germline lookup yields CDR1 GTSNPN and CDR2 SVGIG (reference sequence). V was trimmed by 3 bases and J by 0 bases, leaving 21 bases between them. The CDR3 sequence is 19 residues long. CDR3 bases: TGTGCCTGGAGGGAGACTACTACGCCCGGGCTCTCTGGGGCCAACGTCCTGACTTTC. Translation gives CAWRETTTPGLSGANVLTF.

This clone was counted only a few times. V is TRBV29-1 and J is TRBJ2-5, with D possibly being TRBD1 or TRBD2 (5 bases each). CDR3 size: 14 residues. Per the germline V gene, CDR1 is SQVTM and CDR2 is ANQGSEA. The ends were cut back, 4 bases at V and 6 bases at J, with 18 bases in the middle. The CDR3 region is CSVGTRTGPKTQYF. The CDR3 DNA is TGCAGCGTTGGGACCCGGACGGGGCCAAAGACCCAGTACTTC.

The genes are TRBV25-1 and TRBJ2-7, with a possible D match to TRBD1 (6 bases). Trimming pared 8 bases from V and 1 base from J, leaving 9 bases between. Germline V gives CDR1 MGHDK, CDR2 SYGVNS. The CDR3 loop spans 12 amino acids. In DNA form, the CDR3 reads TGTGCCAGCGGGGACAATTCCTACGAGCAGTACTTC. This translates into CASGDNSYEQYF.

This clone was observed a few times. The sample contains more than one DNA sequence encoding this CDR3. The chain uses TRBV30 and TRBJ2-5; D unclear. CDR1 and CDR2 (germline): GTSNPN, SVGIG (reference sequence). Deletions cut 0 bases from V and 4 bases from J, with 6 bases between. This CDR3 spans 12 amino acids. CDR3 region: CAWSVLAETQYF. Here the CDR3 DNA reads TGTGCCTGGAGTGTTCTGGCAGAGACCCAGTACTTC.

As regards this clone: The DNA is left out, because the CDR3 cannot be placed on it with certainty; the CDR3 is given as TCRdb lists it. The chain combines TRBV29-1 with TRBJ1-1. Per the germline V gene, CDR1 is SQVTM and CDR2 is ANQGSEA. The length of the CDR3 is 12 amino acids, counting both ends. The CDR3 sequence: CSSSGMNTEAFF.

This clone turned up a few times. The genes are TRBV29-1 and TRBJ2-3; a weak D match, TRBD2 (6 bases). Germline V lookup: CDR1 SQVTM, CDR2 ANQGSEA. The CDR3 extends over 14 amino acids. The V end lost 0 bases, the J end lost 6 bases, and 13 bases lay between the germline ends. Written as DNA, the CDR3 is TGCAGCGTTGAAGAATCTGGCGGGGCCGATACGCAGTATTTT. Translated: CSVEESGGADTQYF.

The chain uses TRBV5-4 and TRBJ2-5; D is ambiguous. This CDR3 has 13 residues. V was cut by 4 bases and J by 0 bases, with 7 bases left in between. Germline V gene lookup returns CDR1 SGHNT and CDR2 YYREEE (reference sequence). CDR3 nucleotide sequence: TGTGCCAGCAGCCCCGGTTACCAAGAGACCCAGTACTTC. Translation gives CASSPGYQETQYF.

The V and J genes are TRBV10-3 and TRBJ2-7, with D possibly matching TRBD2 (5 bases). There are 14 residues in the CDR3. The V gene lost 0 bases and the J gene lost 5 bases, with 11 bases spanning the gap. Germline-derived CDR1 and CDR2 are ENHRY and SYGVKD. The CDR3 DNA is TGTGCCATCAGTGAGTCGATCGGAGGCCACGAGCAGTACTTC. Amino acid sequence: CAISESIGGHEQYF.

The sample holds one count of this clone. This chain links TRBV5-1 with TRBJ2-3, with D possibly TRBD2 on 6 matching bases. V was shortened by 1 base and J by 8 bases, with 14 bases between the two germline ends. This CDR3 contains 14 residues. Germline CDR1 and CDR2: SGHRS and YFSETQ. This chain's CDR3 is CASSLSPREATQYF. For the CDR3, the DNA is TGCGCCAGCAGCTTGTCTCCCAGGGAGGCTACGCAGTATTTT. The whole variable domain, remainder taken from reference TRBV5-1 and TRBJ2-3, is KAGVTQTPRYLIKTRGQQVTLSCSPISGHRSVSWYQQTPGQGLQFLFEYFSETQRNKGNFPGRFSGRQFSNSRSEMNVSTLELGDSALYLCASSLSPREATQYFGPGTRLTVL.

The J gene is TRBJ2-1, the V gene TRBV2; D is possibly TRBD1 (6 bases). Germline V gives CDR1 SNHLY, CDR2 FYNNEI. Trimming removed 4 bases from V and 5 bases from J, with 9 bases in between. The CDR3 totals 13 residues. The CDR3 here is CASSAGANNEQFF. CDR3 DNA sequence: TGTGCCAGCAGTGCAGGGGCCAACAATGAGCAGTTCTTC.

The rearrangement links TRBV7-9 to TRBJ2-2; 10 bases align to TRBD2. This CDR3 has 16 residues. With V trimmed by 4 bases and J by 1 base, 3 bases remained unmatched. Per the germline V gene, CDR1 is SEHNR and CDR2 is FQNEAQ (reference sequence). The CDR3 protein is CASSSGTSENTGELFF. CDR3 nucleotide sequence: TGTGCCAGCAGCTCGGGGACTAGCGAGAACACCGGGGAGCTGTTTTTT.

The J gene is TRBJ2-5, the V gene TRBV7-9, with D unresolved. Germline V CDR1 and CDR2: SEHNR, FQNEAQ (reference sequence). This CDR3 is 11 amino acids long. The V and J ends lost 4 bases and 3 bases respectively, with 3 bases between them. CDR3 protein: CASSYEETQYF. The CDR3 nucleotides read TGTGCCAGCAGCTACGAAGAGACCCAGTACTTC. Complete variable domain (other parts from reference TRBV7-9 and TRBJ2-5): DTGVSQNPRHKITKRGQNVTFRCDPISEHNRLYWYRQTLGQGPEFLTYFQNEAQLEKSRLLSDRFSAERPKGSFSTLEIQRTEQGDSAMYLCASSYEETQYFGPGTRLLVL.

This chain joins TRBV7-9 and TRBJ1-6, with 9 bases matching TRBD1. Germline V gene data show CDR1 as SEHNR and CDR2 as FQNEAQ (reference sequence). The CDR3 sequence is 17 residues long. The V segment lost 5 bases and the J segment 6 bases; nucleotides outside the gene matches: 11. CDR3 sequence reads: CASSLQTGGTFNSPLHF. CDR3 sequence (DNA): TGTGCCAGCAGCCTTCAGACAGGGGGGACCTTTAATTCACCCCTCCACTTT.

In the case of this clone: At the DNA level, this CDR3 is encoded by other sequences in the same sample as well. The chain recombines TRBV18 with TRBJ2-5; no clear D gene. Germline V gene data show CDR1 as KGHSH and CDR2 as LQKENI. The V end lost 2 bases, the J end lost 5 bases, and 3 bases lay between the germline ends. This CDR3 comprises 11 residues. As DNA, the CDR3 is TGTGCCAGCTCACCAAAGGAGACCCAGTACTTC. It translates to CASSPKETQYF.

This chain links TRBV4-3 with TRBJ2-3; possibly TRBD2 for D (6 bases). In germline, CDR1 is LGHNA, CDR2 YSLEER. This CDR3 has 16 residues. The ends were cut back, 1 base at V and 2 bases at J, with 13 bases in the middle. The CDR3 DNA reads as TGCGCCAGCAGCCAAGGGGGAGGACTGATCACAGATACGCAGTATTTT. Translating it yields CASSQGGGLITDTQYF.

This clone was detected a few times. V is TRBV27 and J is TRBJ2-7, with D tentatively TRBD1 (6 bases). This CDR3 is 13 amino acids long. Trimming took 2 bases from V and 4 from J, leaving 9 bases between them. CDR1 MNHEY and CDR2 SMNVEV come from the germline V gene (reference sequence). This CDR3 is CASSLNREYEQYF. The CDR3 DNA sequence: TGTGCCAGCAGTTTAAACAGGGAGTACGAGCAGTACTTC.

V is TRBV5-1 and J is TRBJ1-6; the D is unclear. The CDR3 runs 13 residues. Germline CDR1 SGHRS, CDR2 YFSETQ. Trimming left V 4 bases short and J 11 bases short, with 13 bases between. The DNA of the CDR3 is TGCGCCAGCAGCCCTGTCCCGGTGACACCCCTCCACTTT. As protein: CASSPVPVTPLHF.

CDR3 sequence reads: CASSYRENEQFF. The DNA for the CDR3 is TGTGCCAGCAGTTACCGCGAGAATGAGCAGTTCTTC. The gene calls are TRBV6-6 and TRBJ2-1; D is unclear. V was cut by 2 bases and J by 7 bases, with 6 bases left in between. Germline V lookup: CDR1 MNHNY, CDR2 SVGAGI (reference sequence). There are 12 residues in the CDR3.

J is TRBJ1-1 and V is TRBV7-2; D not certain. In germline, CDR1 is SGHTA, CDR2 FQGNSA. This CDR3 spans 14 amino acids. V dropped 0 bases and J dropped 3 bases, with 8 bases sitting between them. The DNA for the CDR3 is TGTGCCAGCAGCTTAGCGGCTGGGGACACTGAAGCTTTCTTT. It specifies CASSLAAGDTEAFF. Variable domain in full (rest from reference TRBV7-2 and TRBJ1-1): GAGVSQSPSNKVTEKGKDVELRCDPISGHTALYWYRQSLGQGLEFLIYFQGNSAPDKSGLPSDRFSAERTGGSVSTLTIQRTQQEDSAVYLCASSLAAGDTEAFFGQGTRLTVV.

This chain connects TRBV28 to TRBJ2-3; no firm D call. Germline loops: CDR1 MDHEN, CDR2 SYDVKM. V was shortened by 8 bases and J by 0 bases, with 12 bases between the two germline ends. The CDR3 length is 14 residues. The CDR3 nucleotides are TGTGCCAGCCCACCCAGCGTTAGCACAGATACGCAGTATTTT. This encodes CASPPSVSTDTQYF. Filled out from reference TRBV28 and TRBJ2-3, the complete variable domain reads DVKVTQSSRYLVKRTGEKVFLECVQDMDHENMFWYRQDPGLGLRLIYFSYDVKMKEKGDIPEGYSVSREKKERFSLILESASTNQTSMYLCASPPSVSTDTQYFGPGTRLTVL.

The chain has TRBV6-5 and TRBJ2-7; the D call may be TRBD1 or TRBD2 (5 bases each). Trimming took off 5 bases at V and 3 bases at J, with 11 bases between the two ends. The CDR3 runs to 13 residues. Germline values: CDR1 MNHEY, CDR2 SVGAGI. The CDR3 is CASSPRDGYEQYF. CDR3 DNA sequence: TGTGCCAGCAGTCCCCGGGACGGCTACGAGCAGTACTTC.

The rearrangement joins TRBV6-6 to TRBJ2-7, with D hard to call. V dropped 0 bases and J dropped 7 bases, with 7 bases sitting between them. The germline CDR1 and CDR2 sequences are MNHNY and SVGAGI (reference sequence). CDR3 size: 12 residues. CDR3 amino acids: CASSYSVEEQYF. In DNA, the CDR3 is TGTGCCAGCAGTTACTCGGTAGAAGAGCAGTACTTC.

The chain is built from TRBV7-6 and TRBJ2-3, with 8 positions matching TRBD2. The CDR3 consists of 16 residues. V was pared by 5 bases and J by 0 bases, with 7 bases of the junction left unmatched. Germline V gene lookup returns CDR1 SGHVS and CDR2 FNYEAQ. The CDR3 sequence is CASSPSGRPSTDTQYF. As DNA, the CDR3 is TGTGCCAGCAGCCCTAGCGGGCGACCTAGCACAGATACGCAGTATTTT.

This clone was observed a few times. V is TRBV30 and J is TRBJ1-2; D is undetermined. CDR3 length equals 12 residues. Germline V CDR1 and CDR2: GTSNPN, SVGIG (reference sequence). Trimming cost V 3 bases and J 8 bases, with 13 bases left between them. In DNA form, the CDR3 reads TGTGCCTGGAGGATCGGGGTTGAGGGCTACACCTTC. Its protein is CAWRIGVEGYTF.

For this clone: The same CDR3 can be traced to other DNA sequences in this sample. V usage is TRBV18 and J usage is TRBJ2-5; D gene ambiguous. In germline, CDR1 is KGHSH, CDR2 LQKENI. V lost 1 base, J lost 3 bases, and 6 bases lay in between. This CDR3 spans 13 amino acids. The DNA of the CDR3 is TGTGCCAGCTCACCACGGCTGGAAGAGACCCAGTACTTC. Residues: CASSPRLEETQYF.